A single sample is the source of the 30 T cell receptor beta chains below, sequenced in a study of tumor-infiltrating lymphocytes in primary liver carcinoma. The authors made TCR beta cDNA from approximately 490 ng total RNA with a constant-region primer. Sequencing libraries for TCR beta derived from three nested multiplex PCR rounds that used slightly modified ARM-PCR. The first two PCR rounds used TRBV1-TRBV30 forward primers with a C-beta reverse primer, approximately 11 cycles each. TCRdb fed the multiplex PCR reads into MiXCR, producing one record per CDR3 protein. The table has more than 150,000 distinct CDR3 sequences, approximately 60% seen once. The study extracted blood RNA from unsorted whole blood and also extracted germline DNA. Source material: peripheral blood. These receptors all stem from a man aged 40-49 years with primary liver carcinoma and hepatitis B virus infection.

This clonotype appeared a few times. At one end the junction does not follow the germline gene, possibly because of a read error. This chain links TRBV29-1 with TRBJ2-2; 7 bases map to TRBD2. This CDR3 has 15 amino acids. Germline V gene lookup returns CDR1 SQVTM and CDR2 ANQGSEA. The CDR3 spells CSVLDAAGAPGELFF. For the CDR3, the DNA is TGCAGCGTTTTAGACGCCGCGGGAGCCCCCGGGGAACTGTTTTTT.

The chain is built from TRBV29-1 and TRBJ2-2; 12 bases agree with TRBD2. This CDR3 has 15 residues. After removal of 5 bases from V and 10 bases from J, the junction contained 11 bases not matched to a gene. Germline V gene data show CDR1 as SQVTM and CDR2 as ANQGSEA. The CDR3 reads CSVQGLAGPDVELFF. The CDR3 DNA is TGCAGCGTTCAGGGACTAGCGGGCCCTGACGTGGAGCTGTTTTTT.

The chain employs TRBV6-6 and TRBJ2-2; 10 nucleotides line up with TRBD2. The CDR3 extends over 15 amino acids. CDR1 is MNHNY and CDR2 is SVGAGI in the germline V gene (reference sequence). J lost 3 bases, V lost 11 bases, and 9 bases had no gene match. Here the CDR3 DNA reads TGTGCCCTAGGGAGCGGGAGGGCCTACACCGGGGAGCTGTTTTTT. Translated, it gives CALGSGRAYTGELFF.

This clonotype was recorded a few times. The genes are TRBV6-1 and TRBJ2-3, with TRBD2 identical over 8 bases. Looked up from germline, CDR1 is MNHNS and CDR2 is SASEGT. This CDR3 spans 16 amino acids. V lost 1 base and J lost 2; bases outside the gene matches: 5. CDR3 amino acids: CASSEVPAGDTDTQYF. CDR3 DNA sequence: TGTGCCAGCAGTGAAGTGCCAGCGGGAGACACAGATACGCAGTATTTT.

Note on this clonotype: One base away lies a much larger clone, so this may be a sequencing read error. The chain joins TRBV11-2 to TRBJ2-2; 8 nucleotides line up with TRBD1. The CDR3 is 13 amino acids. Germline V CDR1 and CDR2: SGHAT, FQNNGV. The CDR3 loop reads CTKTGEIAGELFF. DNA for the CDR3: TGTACCAAGACAGGGGAGATCGCCGGGGAGCTGTTTTTT.

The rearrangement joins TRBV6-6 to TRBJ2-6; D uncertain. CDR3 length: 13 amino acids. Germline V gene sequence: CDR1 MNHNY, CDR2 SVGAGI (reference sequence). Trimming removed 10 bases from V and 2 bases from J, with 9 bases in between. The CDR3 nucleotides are TGTGCCACCACTCAAACTGGGGCCAACGTCCTGACTTTC. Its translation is CATTQTGANVLTF.

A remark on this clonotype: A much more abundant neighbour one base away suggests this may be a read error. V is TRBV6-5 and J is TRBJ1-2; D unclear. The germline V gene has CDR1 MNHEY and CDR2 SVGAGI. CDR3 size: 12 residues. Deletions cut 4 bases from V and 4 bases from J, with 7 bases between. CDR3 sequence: CASSSCGYGYTF. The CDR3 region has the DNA TGTGCCAGCAGTTCGTGCGGCTATGGCTACACCTTC.

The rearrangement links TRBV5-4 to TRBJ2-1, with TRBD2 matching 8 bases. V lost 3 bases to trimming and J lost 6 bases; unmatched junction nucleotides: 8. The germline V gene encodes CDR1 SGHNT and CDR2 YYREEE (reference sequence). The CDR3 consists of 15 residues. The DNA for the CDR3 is TGTGCCAGCAGCTGGGGGGGGACTAGAGTCAATGAGCAGTTCTTC. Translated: CASSWGGTRVNEQFF.

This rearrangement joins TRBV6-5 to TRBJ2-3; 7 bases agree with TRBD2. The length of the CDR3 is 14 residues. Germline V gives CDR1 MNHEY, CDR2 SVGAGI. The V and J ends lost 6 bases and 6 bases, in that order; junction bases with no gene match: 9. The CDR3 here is CASSPPPGGDTQYF. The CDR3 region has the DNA TGTGCCAGCAGCCCACCCCCGGGAGGCGATACGCAGTATTTT.

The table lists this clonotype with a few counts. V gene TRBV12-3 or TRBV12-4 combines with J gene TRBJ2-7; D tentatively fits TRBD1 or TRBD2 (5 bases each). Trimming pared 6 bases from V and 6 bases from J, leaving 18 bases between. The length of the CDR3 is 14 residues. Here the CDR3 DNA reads TGTGCCAGCAGAAGAGGGGCCAGTCCCTCCGAGCAGTACTTC. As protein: CASRRGASPSEQYF.

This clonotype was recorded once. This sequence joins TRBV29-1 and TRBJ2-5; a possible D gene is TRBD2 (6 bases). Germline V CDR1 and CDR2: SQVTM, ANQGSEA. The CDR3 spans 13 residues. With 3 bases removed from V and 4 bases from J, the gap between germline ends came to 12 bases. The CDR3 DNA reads TGCAGCGTTGACACGGGGGATGGAGAGACCCAGTACTTC. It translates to CSVDTGDGETQYF.

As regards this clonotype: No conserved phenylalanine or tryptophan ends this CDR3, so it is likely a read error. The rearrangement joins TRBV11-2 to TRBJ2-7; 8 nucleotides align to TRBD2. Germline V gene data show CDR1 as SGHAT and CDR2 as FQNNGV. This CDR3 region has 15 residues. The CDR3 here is CASSFRGRNPYEQYS. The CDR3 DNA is TGCGCCAGCAGCTTTCGCGGGAGGAACCCCTACGAGCAGTACTCC.

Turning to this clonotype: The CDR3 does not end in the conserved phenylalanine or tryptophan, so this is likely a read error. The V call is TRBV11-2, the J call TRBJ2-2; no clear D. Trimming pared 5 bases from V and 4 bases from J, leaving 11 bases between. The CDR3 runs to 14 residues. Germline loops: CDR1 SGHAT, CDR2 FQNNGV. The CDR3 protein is CASSPNPTTGELFL. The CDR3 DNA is TGTGCCAGCAGCCCCAATCCCACCACCGGGGAGCTGTTTCTT.

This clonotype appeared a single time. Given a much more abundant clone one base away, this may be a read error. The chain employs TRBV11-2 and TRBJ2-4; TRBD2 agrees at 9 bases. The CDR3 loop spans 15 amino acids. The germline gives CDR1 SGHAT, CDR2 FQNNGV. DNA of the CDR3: TGTGCCAACAGCCCCGAGCGGAGCGGGGGGAACATTCAGTACTTC. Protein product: CANSPERSGGNIQYF.

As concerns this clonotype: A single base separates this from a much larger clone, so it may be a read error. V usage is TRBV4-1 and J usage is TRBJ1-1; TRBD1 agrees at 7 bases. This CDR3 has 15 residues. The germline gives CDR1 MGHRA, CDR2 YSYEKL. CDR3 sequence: CAGSQEGRGDTEAFF. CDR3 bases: TGCGCCGGCAGCCAAGAAGGCAGGGGGGACACTGAAGCTTTCTTT.

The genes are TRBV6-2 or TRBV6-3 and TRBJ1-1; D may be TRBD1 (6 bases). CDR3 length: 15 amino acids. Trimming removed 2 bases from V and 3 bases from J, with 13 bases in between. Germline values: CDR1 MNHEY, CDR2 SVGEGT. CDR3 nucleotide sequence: TGTGCCAGCAGTTACGCGGGGGCCTTGGACACTGAAGCTTTCTTT. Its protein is CASSYAGALDTEAFF.

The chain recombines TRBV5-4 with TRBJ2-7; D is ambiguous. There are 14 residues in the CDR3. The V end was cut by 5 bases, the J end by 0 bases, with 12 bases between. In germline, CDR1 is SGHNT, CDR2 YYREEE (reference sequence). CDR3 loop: CASSHPTSSYEQYF. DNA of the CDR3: TGTGCCAGCAGTCACCCCACGAGCTCCTACGAGCAGTACTTC. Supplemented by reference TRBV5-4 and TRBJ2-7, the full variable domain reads ETGVTQSPTHLIKTRGQQVTLRCSSQSGHNTVSWYQQALGQGPQFIFQYYREEENGRGNFPPRFSGLQFPNYSSELNVNALELDDSALYLCASSHPTSSYEQYFGPGTRLTVT.

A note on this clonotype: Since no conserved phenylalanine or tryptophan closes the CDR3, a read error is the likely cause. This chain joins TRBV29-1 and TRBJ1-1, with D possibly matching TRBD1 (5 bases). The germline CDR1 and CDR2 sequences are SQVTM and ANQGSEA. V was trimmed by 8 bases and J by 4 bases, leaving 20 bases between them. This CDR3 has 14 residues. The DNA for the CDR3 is TGCAGCACCGAAAGAGGGGCGCAGGCCACTGAAGCTTTCTCT. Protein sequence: CSTERGAQATEAFS.

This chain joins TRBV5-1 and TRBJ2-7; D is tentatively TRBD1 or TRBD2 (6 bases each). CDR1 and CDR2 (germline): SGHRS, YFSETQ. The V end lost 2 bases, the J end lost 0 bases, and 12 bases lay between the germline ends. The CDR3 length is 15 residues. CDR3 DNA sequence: TGCGCCAGCAGCTTCGGGGGCGTATACTCCTACGAGCAGTACTTC. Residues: CASSFGGVYSYEQYF. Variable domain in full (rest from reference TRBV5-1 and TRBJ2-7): KAGVTQTPRYLIKTRGQQVTLSCSPISGHRSVSWYQQTPGQGLQFLFEYFSETQRNKGNFPGRFSGRQFSNSRSEMNVSTLELGDSALYLCASSFGGVYSYEQYFGPGTRLTVT.

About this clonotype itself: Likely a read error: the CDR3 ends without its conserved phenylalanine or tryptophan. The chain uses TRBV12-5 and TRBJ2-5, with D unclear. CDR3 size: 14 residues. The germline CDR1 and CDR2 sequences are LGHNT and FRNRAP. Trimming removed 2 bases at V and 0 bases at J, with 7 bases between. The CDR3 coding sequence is TGTGCTAGTGGTTTGTCAGGATACCAAGAGACCCAGTACTTA. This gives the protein CASGLSGYQETQYL.

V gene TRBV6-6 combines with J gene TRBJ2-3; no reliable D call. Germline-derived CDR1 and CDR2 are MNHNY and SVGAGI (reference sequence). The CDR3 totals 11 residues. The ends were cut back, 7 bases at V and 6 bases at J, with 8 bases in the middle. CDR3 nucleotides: TGTGCCAGCACTCCCGGTGATACGCAGTATTTT. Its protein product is CASTPGDTQYF.

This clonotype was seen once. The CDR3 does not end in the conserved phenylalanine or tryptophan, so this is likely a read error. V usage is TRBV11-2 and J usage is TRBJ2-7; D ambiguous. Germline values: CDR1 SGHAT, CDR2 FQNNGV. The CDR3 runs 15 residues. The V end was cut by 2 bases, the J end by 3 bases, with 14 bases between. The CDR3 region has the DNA TGTGCCAGCAGCTTATCGCGGATCCTCCACTACGAGCAGTACCTC. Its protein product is CASSLSRILHYEQYL.

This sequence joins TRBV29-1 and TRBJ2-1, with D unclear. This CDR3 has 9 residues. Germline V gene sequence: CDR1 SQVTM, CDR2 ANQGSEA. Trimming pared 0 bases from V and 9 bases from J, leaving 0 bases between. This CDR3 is CSVEDEQFF. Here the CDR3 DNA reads TGCAGCGTTGAAGATGAGCAGTTCTTC.

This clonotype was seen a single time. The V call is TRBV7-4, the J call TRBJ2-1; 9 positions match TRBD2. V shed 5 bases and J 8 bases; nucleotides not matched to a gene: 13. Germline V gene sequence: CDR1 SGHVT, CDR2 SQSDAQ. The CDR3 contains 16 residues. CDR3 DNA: TGTGCCAGCAGCACCCTGGGACTAGCCTTCCCCGATGAGCAGTTCTTC. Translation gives CASSTLGLAFPDEQFF.

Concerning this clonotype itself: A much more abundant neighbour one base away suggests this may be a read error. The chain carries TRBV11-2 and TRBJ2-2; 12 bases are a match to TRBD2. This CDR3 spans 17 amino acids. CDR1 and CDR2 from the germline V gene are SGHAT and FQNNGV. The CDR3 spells CSSSVLAGGPRTGELFF. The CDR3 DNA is TGTTCCAGCAGCGTTCTAGCGGGAGGGCCGCGGACCGGGGAGCTGTTTTTT.

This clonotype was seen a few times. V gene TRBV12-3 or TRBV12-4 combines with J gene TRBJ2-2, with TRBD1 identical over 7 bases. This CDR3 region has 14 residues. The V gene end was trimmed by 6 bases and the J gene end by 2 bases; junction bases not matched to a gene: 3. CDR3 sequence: CASRPGGNTGELFF. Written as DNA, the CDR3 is TGTGCCAGCAGGCCAGGGGGTAACACCGGGGAGCTGTTTTTT.

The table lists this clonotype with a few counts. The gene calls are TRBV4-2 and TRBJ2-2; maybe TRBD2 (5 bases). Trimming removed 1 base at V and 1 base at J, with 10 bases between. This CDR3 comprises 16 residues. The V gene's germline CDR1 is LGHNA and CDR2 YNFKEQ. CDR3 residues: CASSQVERKNTGELFF. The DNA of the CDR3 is TGTGCCAGCAGCCAAGTTGAGCGGAAGAACACCGGGGAGCTGTTTTTT.

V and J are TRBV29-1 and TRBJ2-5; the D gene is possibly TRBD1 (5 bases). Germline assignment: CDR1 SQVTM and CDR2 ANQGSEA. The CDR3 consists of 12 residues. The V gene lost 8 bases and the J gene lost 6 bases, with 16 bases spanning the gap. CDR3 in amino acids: CSTGKGWKTQYF. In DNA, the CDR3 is TGCAGCACCGGAAAGGGGTGGAAGACCCAGTACTTC.

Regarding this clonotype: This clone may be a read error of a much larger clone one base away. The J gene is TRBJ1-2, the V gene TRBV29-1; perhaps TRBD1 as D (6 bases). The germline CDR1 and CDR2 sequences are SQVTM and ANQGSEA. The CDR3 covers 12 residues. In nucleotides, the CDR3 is TGCAGCGCTGTTCAGGGGATCGATGGCTGCACCTTC. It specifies CSAVQGIDGCTF.

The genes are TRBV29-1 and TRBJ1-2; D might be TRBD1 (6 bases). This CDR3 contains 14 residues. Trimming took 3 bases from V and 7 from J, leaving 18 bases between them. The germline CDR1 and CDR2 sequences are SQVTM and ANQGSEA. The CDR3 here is CSVDGGHYVSGYTF. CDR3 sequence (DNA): TGCAGCGTTGACGGGGGCCATTACGTATCTGGCTACACCTTC.